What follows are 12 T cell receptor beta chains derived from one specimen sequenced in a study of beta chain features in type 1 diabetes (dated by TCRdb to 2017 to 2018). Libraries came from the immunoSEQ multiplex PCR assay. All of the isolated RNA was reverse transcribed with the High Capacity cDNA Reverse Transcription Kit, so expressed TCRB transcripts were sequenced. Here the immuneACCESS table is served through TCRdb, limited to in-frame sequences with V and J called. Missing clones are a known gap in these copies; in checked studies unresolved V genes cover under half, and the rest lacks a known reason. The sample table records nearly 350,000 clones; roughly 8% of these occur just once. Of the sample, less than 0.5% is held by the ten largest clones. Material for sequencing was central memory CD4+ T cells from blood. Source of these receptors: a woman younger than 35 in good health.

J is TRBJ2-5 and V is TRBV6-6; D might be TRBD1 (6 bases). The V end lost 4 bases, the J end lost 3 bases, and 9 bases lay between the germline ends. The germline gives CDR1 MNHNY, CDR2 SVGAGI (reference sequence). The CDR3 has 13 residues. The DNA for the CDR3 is TGTGCCAGCAGTTCAACAGGGAAAGAGACCCAGTACTTC. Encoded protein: CASSSTGKETQYF.

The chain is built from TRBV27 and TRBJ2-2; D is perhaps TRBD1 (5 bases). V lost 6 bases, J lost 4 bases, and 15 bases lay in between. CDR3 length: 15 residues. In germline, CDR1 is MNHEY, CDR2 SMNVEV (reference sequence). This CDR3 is CASSRQRSGTGELFF. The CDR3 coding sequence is TGTGCCAGCAGCAGACAGCGTTCGGGCACCGGGGAGCTGTTTTTT.

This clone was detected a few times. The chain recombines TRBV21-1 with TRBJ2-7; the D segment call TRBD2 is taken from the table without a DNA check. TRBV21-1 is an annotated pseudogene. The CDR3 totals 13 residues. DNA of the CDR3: TGTGCCAACGTGGCGAGGGAGTGGTACGAGCAGTACTTC. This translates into CANVAREWYEQYF.

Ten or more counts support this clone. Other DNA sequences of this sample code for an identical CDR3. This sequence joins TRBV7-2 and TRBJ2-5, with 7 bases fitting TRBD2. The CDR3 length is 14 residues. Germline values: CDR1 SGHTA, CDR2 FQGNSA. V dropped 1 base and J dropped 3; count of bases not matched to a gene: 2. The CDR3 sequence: CASSLVSGKETQYF. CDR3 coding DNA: TGTGCCAGCAGCTTAGTAAGCGGGAAAGAGACCCAGTACTTC.

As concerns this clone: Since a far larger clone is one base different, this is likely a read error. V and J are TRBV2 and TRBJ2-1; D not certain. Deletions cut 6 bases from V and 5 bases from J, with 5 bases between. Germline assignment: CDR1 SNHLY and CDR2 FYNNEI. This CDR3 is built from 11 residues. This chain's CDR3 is CASSQHNEQFF. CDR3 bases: TGTGCCAGCAGCCAACACAATGAGCAGTTCTTC. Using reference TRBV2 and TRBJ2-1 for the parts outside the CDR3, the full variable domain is EPEVTQTPSHQVTQMGQEVILRCVPISNHLYFYWYRQILGQKVEFLVSFYNNEISEKSEIFDDQFSVERPDGSNFTLKIRSTKLEDSAMYFCASSQHNEQFFGPGTRLTVL.

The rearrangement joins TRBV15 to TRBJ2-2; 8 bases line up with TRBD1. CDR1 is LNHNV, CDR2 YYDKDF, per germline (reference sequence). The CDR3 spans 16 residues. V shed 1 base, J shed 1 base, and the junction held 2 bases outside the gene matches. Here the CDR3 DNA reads TGTGCCACCAGCAGAGGAGGGACAGGGAACACCGGGGAGCTGTTTTTT. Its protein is CATSRGGTGNTGELFF.

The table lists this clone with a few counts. CDR3 sequence reads: CASSLDPYRDEQFF. In DNA, the CDR3 is TGTGCCAGCAGCTTAGATCCCTATAGGGATGAGCAGTTCTTC. V usage is TRBV11-2 and J usage is TRBJ2-1; no clear D gene. V gave up 0 bases and J gave up 8 bases, with 11 bases separating them. There are 14 residues in the CDR3. From germline, CDR1 is SGHAT and CDR2 FQNNGV.

This CDR3 is CASSSRNGNTEAFF. For the CDR3, the DNA is TGTGCCAGCAGCTCCCGTAATGGGAACACTGAAGCTTTCTTT. The chain links TRBV11-2 to TRBJ1-1; D ambiguous. Trimming pared 4 bases from V and 1 base from J, leaving 10 bases between. The CDR3 is made up of 14 amino acids. CDR1 and CDR2 from the germline V gene are SGHAT and FQNNGV.

CDR3 DNA sequence: TGTGCCAGCAGCTTAAATGGGGGACTCACAGATACGCAGTATTTT. Translating gives CASSLNGGLTDTQYF. The genes are TRBV7-3 and TRBJ2-3, with D perhaps matching TRBD2 (6 bases). Deletions cut 1 base from V and 2 bases from J, with 10 bases between. Germline V lookup: CDR1 SGHTA, CDR2 FQGTGA. The CDR3 is made up of 15 amino acids.

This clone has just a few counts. CDR3 in amino acids: CASSLRLAGGGLDEQFF. In nucleotides, the CDR3 is TGTGCCAGCAGCTTGAGGCTAGCGGGAGGGGGACTGGATGAGCAGTTCTTC. This sequence joins TRBV5-4 and TRBJ2-1; 12 bases line up with TRBD2. CDR1 and CDR2 from the germline V gene are SGHNT and YYREEE (reference sequence). This CDR3 is 17 amino acids long. J lost 8 bases, V lost 1 base, and 10 bases had no gene match.

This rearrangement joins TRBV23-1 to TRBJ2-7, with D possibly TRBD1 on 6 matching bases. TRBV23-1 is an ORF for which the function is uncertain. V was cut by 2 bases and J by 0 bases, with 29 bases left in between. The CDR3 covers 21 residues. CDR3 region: CASSQLPGGDKLGLFSYEQYF. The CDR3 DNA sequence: TGCGCCAGCAGTCAACTCCCGGGTGGGGACAAACTTGGGCTATTCTCCTACGAGCAGTACTTC.

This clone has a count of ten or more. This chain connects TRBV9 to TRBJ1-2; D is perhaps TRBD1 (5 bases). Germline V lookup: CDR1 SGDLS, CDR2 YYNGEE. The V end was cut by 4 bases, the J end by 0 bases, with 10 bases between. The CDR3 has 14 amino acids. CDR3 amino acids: CASSPWDSNYGYTF. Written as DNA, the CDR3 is TGTGCCAGCAGCCCTTGGGACTCTAACTATGGCTACACCTTC.